These 18 T cell receptor beta chains originate from one sample sequenced in a study of identical twins. TCRdb re-called the 5' RACE reads through MiXCR, storing one row per CDR3 protein. The sample has approximately 530,000 distinct CDR3 sequences, about 22% seen once. The sample also formed part of further work on yellow fever vaccine responses in identical twins.

Sequenced input: CD4+ T cells sorted from blood. The receptor set was obtained from a woman aged 18-30 years in good health.

The chain couples TRBV12-3 or TRBV12-4 to TRBJ2-7; D not certain. V was cut by 3 bases and J by 3 bases, with 12 bases left in between. The CDR3 covers 14 residues. The CDR3 DNA reads TGTGCCAGCAGTTTTTCGGGCGTGAACTACGAGCAGTACTTC. It encodes CASSFSGVNYEQYF.

CDR3 coding DNA: TGCGCCAGCAGCTTGGAGGAAACTAGCCCCACAGATACGCAGTATTTT. Protein sequence: CASSLEETSPTDTQYF. The J gene is TRBJ2-3, the V gene TRBV5-1; D is possibly TRBD2 (6 bases). CDR3 size: 16 residues. The germline CDR1 and CDR2 sequences are SGHRS and YFSETQ. The V end was cut by 0 bases, the J end by 2 bases, with 13 bases between. The complete variable domain, with remaining parts taken from reference TRBV5-1 and TRBJ2-3, reads KAGVTQTPRYLIKTRGQQVTLSCSPISGHRSVSWYQQTPGQGLQFLFEYFSETQRNKGNFPGRFSGRQFSNSRSEMNVSTLELGDSALYLCASSLEETSPTDTQYFGPGTRLTVL.

V usage is TRBV4-1 and J usage is TRBJ2-3; 12 bases match TRBD2. The V gene end was trimmed by 3 bases and the J gene end by 2 bases; junction bases not matched to a gene: 3. Germline loops: CDR1 MGHRA, CDR2 YSYEKL. The CDR3 sequence is 16 residues long. DNA for the CDR3: TGCGCCAGCAGCCACGGACTAGCGGGGAACACAGATACGCAGTATTTT. It codes for CASSHGLAGNTDTQYF.

Only a few counts were recorded for this clonotype. This chain links TRBV4-1 with TRBJ2-7; possibly TRBD1 or TRBD2 for D (6 bases each). The CDR3 has 15 amino acids. The germline gives CDR1 MGHRA, CDR2 YSYEKL. V lost 4 bases and J 3 bases, leaving 16 bases between the germline ends. The CDR3 spells CASSPGGGLGYEQYF. The CDR3 region has the DNA TGCGCCAGCAGCCCAGGAGGGGGTTTGGGCTACGAGCAGTACTTC.

This chain links TRBV20-1 with TRBJ1-3; perhaps TRBD1 as D (6 bases). Germline V gene lookup returns CDR1 DFQATT and CDR2 SNEGSKA (reference sequence). The V and J ends lost 4 bases and 0 bases respectively, with 10 bases between them. The length of the CDR3 is 14 residues. The CDR3 DNA reads TGCAGTGCTAAGGACAGTACCTCTGGAAACACCATATATTTT. It yields the protein CSAKDSTSGNTIYF.

J is TRBJ2-3 and V is TRBV7-6; no definite D call. CDR3 length: 16 residues. With 1 base removed from V and 6 bases from J, the gap between germline ends came to 17 bases. The V gene's germline CDR1 is SGHVS and CDR2 FNYEAQ. The CDR3 DNA reads as TGTGCCAGCAGCTTAGGGCATAACTCCGTTTTTGATACGCAGTATTTT. Protein product: CASSLGHNSVFDTQYF.

V usage is TRBV29-1 and J usage is TRBJ1-5, with 8 bases identical to TRBD1. The V and J ends lost 5 bases and 3 bases, in that order; junction bases with no gene match: 0. The CDR3 covers 12 residues. Looked up from germline, CDR1 is SQVTM and CDR2 is ANQGSEA. The CDR3 protein is CSVQGANQPQHF. Written as DNA, the CDR3 is TGCAGCGTTCAGGGGGCCAATCAGCCCCAGCATTTT.

This clonotype was counted between two and nine times. The chain links TRBV28 to TRBJ1-2, with TRBD1 matching 7 bases. The V gene's germline CDR1 is MDHEN and CDR2 SYDVKM. CDR3 length: 13 residues. Unmatched junction bases numbered 7, after V lost 6 bases and J lost 6 bases. DNA of the CDR3: TGTGCCAGCAGGACAGGGATTTACCATGGCTACACCTTC. This encodes CASRTGIYHGYTF.

A few counts support this clonotype. The chain links TRBV27 to TRBJ2-7; D gene ambiguous. Trimming took 3 bases from V and 8 from J, leaving 11 bases between them. Germline CDR1 is MNHEY and CDR2 is SMNVEV (reference sequence). The CDR3 consists of 12 residues. The CDR3 protein is CASSLNWGKQYF. CDR3 coding DNA: TGTGCCAGCAGTTTGAATTGGGGAAAGCAGTACTTC.

The V call is TRBV11-1, the J call TRBJ2-1, with 13 nucleotides matching TRBD2. CDR1 and CDR2 (germline): SGHAT, FQDESV (reference sequence). The CDR3 contains 21 residues. The trim removed 3 bases at V and 0 bases at J, leaving 14 bases unmatched. The CDR3 here is CASSLDLRGTSGTSSYNEQFF. The DNA of the CDR3 is TGTGCCAGCAGCTTGGATTTGAGAGGGACTAGCGGGACAAGCTCCTACAATGAGCAGTTCTTC.

This clonotype was seen more than once but under ten times. V is TRBV3-1 and J is TRBJ2-1; D ambiguous. The CDR3 loop spans 12 amino acids. V lost 2 bases, J lost 1 base, and 0 bases lay in between. The germline CDR1 and CDR2 sequences are LGHDT and YNNKEL (reference sequence). The CDR3 protein is CASSQSYNEQFF. The CDR3 DNA is TGTGCCAGCAGCCAATCCTACAATGAGCAGTTCTTC.

The chain recombines TRBV7-2 with TRBJ1-2, with D uncertain. V gave up 1 base and J gave up 4 bases, with 10 bases separating them. This CDR3 is 14 amino acids long. In germline, CDR1 is SGHTA, CDR2 FQGNSA. The CDR3: CASSLDRAGYGYTF. CDR3 sequence (DNA): TGTGCCAGCAGCTTAGATCGCGCAGGCTATGGCTACACCTTC.

V is TRBV11-2 and J is TRBJ2-1; the match to TRBD2 covers 8 bases. From germline, CDR1 is SGHAT and CDR2 FQNNGV. The ends lost 7 bases at V and 8 bases at J; junction bases unmatched: 13. The CDR3 consists of 15 residues. The CDR3 nucleotides are TGTGCCAGCAACAACGGGGGGGAGAGAGGCTATGAGCAGTTCTTC. Its protein is CASNNGGERGYEQFF.

This clonotype has just a few counts. The V and J genes are TRBV6-1 and TRBJ1-4, with 8 positions matching TRBD1. The germline V gene has CDR1 MNHNS and CDR2 SASEGT. The V gene end was trimmed by 5 bases and the J gene end by 9 bases; junction bases not matched to a gene: 14. The CDR3 loop spans 16 amino acids. For the CDR3, the DNA is TGTGCCAGCAGTAGACAGGGGACCGCGGTAGGGAAAAAACTGTTTTTT. This gives the protein CASSRQGTAVGKKLFF.

This clonotype was counted between two and nine times. V is TRBV6-1 and J is TRBJ1-5; 8 nucleotides match TRBD1. The J segment lost 9 bases and the V segment lost 6 bases, leaving 1 base of the junction unmatched. The germline CDR1 and CDR2 sequences are MNHNS and SASEGT. The CDR3 length is 11 residues. As DNA, the CDR3 is TGTGCCAGCAGGGACAGGGCGCCCCAGCATTTT. Amino acid sequence: CASRDRAPQHF.

This clonotype was picked up many times. The V and J genes are TRBV6-1 and TRBJ2-7; D is perhaps TRBD1 (5 bases). This CDR3 region has 13 residues. V lost 9 bases and J 2 bases, leaving 14 bases between the germline ends. The germline V gene encodes CDR1 MNHNS and CDR2 SASEGT. DNA for the CDR3: TGTGCCAGTAGCACAGGCAGCGCCTACGAGCAGTACTTC. It is translated as CASSTGSAYEQYF.

This clonotype was detected a few times. This chain uses TRBV20-1 with TRBJ2-1; D not resolved. Looked up from germline, CDR1 is DFQATT and CDR2 is SNEGSKA (reference sequence). The CDR3 runs to 14 residues. V lost 3 bases to trimming and J lost 0 bases, with 9 bases between them. Here the CDR3 DNA reads TGCAGTGCTAGTAAGTCCAGCTCCTACAATGAGCAGTTCTTC. Its translation: CSASKSSSYNEQFF.

The chain carries TRBV6-5 and TRBJ1-1; 9 nucleotides line up with TRBD1. Germline lookup yields CDR1 MNHEY and CDR2 SVGAGI. The CDR3 is 14 residues long. Losses at the gene ends were 1 base for V and 4 bases for J; bases not matched to a gene: 1. In nucleotides, the CDR3 is TGTGCCAGCAGTTACTGGGGACAGGGCACTGAAGCTTTCTTT. Translated: CASSYWGQGTEAFF.